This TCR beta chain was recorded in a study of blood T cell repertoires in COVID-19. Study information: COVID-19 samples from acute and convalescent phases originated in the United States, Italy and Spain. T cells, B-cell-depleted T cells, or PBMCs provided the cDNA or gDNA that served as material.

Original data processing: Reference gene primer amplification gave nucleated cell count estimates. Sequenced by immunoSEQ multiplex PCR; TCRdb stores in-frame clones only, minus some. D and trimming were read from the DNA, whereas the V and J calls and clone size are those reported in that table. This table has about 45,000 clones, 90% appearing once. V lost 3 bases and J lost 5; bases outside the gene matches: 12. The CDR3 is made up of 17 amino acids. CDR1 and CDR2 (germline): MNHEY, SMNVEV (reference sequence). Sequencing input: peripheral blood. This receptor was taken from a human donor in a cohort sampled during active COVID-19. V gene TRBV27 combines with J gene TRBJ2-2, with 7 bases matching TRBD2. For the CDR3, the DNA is TGTGCCAGCAGTTTTCTCCGTGGGGGAGGGAGTACCGGGGAGCTGTTTTTT. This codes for CASSFLRGGGSTGELFF.